These T cell receptor beta chains were read from a single sample in a study of blood T cell repertoires in COVID-19. The protocol was immunoSEQ multiplex PCR, while the TCRdb copy is restricted to in-frame clones and leaves out a portion. The sample comprises approximately 130,000 clones, approximately 80% of which are singletons, and around 20% rests with the top ten. Sequencing used peripheral blood. The receptor set was obtained from a man at least 80 years old with acute or convalescent COVID-19. Both conserved end residues are part of each CDR3. D genes are given only for firm matches. A clone size is listed for some rows: how often the clone was seen (once, few, many), or a class if it is expanded.

j_call clone_size d_call v_call cdr3_aa cdr3_nt
TRBJ2-5 - - TRBV5-1 CATAPGGVGAQETQYF TGCGCCACCGCGCCAGGTGGGGTAGGGGCCCAAGAGACCCAGTACTTC
TRBJ2-2 - TRBD2 TRBV9 CASSVRTSGGAGELFF TGTGCCAGCAGCGTCAGGACTAGCGGGGGGGCCGGGGAGCTGTTTTTT
TRBJ1-6 - TRBD1 TRBV5-1 CASSLRDRGSPLHF TGCGCCAGCAGCCTCCGGGACAGGGGTTCACCCCTCCACTTT
TRBJ1-2 few TRBD1 TRBV7-6 CASSPPGTGATYTGFYGYTF TGTGCCAGCAGCCCTCCCGGGACAGGGGCCACCTATACTGGATTCTATGGCTACACCTTC
TRBJ2-4 many - TRBV29-1 CSVALAQNIQYF TGCAGCGTTGCCCTAGCTCAGAACATTCAGTACTTC
TRBJ1-1 - - TRBV7-9 CASSLGRGLTEAFF TGTGCCAGCAGCTTAGGGAGGGGACTCACTGAAGCTTTCTTT
TRBJ1-2 once - TRBV27 CASRTGPPYGYTF TGTGCCAGCAGGACAGGTCCACCCTATGGCTACACCTTC
TRBJ1-2 once TRBD1 TRBV5-1 CASSIGQAGNGYTF TGCGCCAGCAGCATCGGACAGGCGGGGAATGGCTACACCTTC
TRBJ2-7 - TRBD1 TRBV5-5 CASSLRTGGYEQYF TGTGCCAGCAGCCTTCGGACAGGGGGCTACGAGCAGTACTTC
TRBJ1-5 - - TRBV19 CASSIQRGSQPQHF TGTGCCAGTAGTATTCAAAGGGGTAGTCAGCCCCAGCATTTT